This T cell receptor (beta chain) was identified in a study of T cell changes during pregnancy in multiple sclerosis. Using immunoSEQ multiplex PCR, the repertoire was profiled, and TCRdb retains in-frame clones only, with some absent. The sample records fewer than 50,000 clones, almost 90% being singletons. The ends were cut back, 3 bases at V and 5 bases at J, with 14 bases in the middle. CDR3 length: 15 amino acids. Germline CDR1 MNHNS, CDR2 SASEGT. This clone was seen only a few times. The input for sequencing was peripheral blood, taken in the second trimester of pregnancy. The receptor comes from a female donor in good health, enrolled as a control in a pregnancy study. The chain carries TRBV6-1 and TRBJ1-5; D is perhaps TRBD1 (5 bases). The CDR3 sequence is CASSESDTGHQPQHF. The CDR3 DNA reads TGTGCCAGCAGTGAGTCGGACACGGGCCATCAGCCCCAGCATTTT.